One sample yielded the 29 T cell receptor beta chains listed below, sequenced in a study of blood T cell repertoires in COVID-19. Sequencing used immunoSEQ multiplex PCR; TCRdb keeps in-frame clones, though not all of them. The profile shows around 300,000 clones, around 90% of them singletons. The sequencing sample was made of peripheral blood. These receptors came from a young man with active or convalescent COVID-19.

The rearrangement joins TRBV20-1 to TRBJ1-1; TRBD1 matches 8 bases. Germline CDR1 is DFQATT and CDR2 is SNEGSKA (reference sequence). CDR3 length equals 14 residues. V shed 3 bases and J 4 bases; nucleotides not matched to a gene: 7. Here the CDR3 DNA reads TGCAGTGCTAGTGCCGACAGGGGTGGCACTGAAGCTTTCTTT. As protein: CSASADRGGTEAFF.

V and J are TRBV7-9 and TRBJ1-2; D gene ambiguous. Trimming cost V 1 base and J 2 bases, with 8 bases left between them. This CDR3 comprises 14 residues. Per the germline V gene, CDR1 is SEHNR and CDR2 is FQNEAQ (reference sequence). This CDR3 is CASSLGRQNYGYTF. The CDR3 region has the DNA TGTGCCAGCAGCTTAGGCAGGCAGAACTATGGCTACACCTTC. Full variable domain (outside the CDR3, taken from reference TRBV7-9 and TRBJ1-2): DTGVSQNPRHKITKRGQNVTFRCDPISEHNRLYWYRQTLGQGPEFLTYFQNEAQLEKSRLLSDRFSAERPKGSFSTLEIQRTEQGDSAMYLCASSLGRQNYGYTFGSGTRLTVV.

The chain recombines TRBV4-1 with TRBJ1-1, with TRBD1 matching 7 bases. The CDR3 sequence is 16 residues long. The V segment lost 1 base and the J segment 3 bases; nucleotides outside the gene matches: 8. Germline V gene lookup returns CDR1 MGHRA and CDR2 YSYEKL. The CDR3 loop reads CASSQASGQSDTEAFF. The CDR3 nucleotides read TGCGCCAGCAGCCAAGCCTCGGGACAGTCGGACACTGAAGCTTTCTTT.

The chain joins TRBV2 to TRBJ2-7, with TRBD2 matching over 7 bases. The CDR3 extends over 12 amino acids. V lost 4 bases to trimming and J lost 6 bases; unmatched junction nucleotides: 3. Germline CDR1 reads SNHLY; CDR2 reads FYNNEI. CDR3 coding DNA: TGTGCCAGCAGTGGCGAGCGGGGCGAGCAGTACTTC. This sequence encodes CASSGERGEQYF.

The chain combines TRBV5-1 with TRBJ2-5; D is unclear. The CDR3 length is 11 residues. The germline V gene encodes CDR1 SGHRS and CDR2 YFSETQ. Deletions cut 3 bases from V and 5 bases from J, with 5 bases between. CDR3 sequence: CASSSGETQYF. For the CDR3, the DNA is TGCGCCAGCAGCTCCGGGGAGACCCAGTACTTC.

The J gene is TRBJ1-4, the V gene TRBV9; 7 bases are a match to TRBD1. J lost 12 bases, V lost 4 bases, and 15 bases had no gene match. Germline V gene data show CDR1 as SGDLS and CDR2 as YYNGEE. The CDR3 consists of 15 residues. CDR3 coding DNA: TGTGCCAGCAGCCCTCGCCGGGACAGCATAGGTCAACTGTTTTTT. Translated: CASSPRRDSIGQLFF.

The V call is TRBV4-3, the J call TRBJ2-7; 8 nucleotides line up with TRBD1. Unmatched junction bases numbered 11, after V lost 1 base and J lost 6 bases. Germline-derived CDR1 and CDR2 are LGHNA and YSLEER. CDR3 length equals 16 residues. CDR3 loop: CASSQVGGQGPVEQYF. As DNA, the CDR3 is TGCGCCAGCAGCCAAGTTGGTGGACAGGGCCCCGTCGAGCAGTACTTC.

CDR3 nucleotide sequence: TGTGCCAGCAGGGACCTAGCGGGGGCAGATACGCAGTATTTT. It codes for CASRDLAGADTQYF. The chain couples TRBV11-2 to TRBJ2-3; 10 bases are shared with TRBD2. Germline V gene sequence: CDR1 SGHAT, CDR2 FQNNGV. V gave up 6 bases and J gave up 4 bases; unmatched junction bases: 4. The CDR3 spans 14 residues.

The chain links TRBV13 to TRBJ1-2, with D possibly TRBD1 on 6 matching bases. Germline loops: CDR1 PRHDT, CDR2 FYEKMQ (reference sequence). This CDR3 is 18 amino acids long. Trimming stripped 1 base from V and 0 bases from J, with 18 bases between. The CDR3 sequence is CASSLVLGRTEPNYGYTF. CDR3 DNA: TGTGCCAGCAGCTTAGTATTGGGGCGGACAGAGCCTAACTATGGCTACACCTTC. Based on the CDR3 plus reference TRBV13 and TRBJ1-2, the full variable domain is AAGVIQSPRHLIKEKRETATLKCYPIPRHDTVYWYQQGPGQDPQFLISFYEKMQSDKGSIPDRFSAQQFSDYHSELNMSSLELGDSALYFCASSLVLGRTEPNYGYTFGSGTRLTVV.

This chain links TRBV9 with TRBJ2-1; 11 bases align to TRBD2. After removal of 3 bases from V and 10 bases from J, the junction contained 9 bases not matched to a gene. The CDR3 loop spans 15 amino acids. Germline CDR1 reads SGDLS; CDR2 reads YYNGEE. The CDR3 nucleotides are TGTGCCAGCAGCGGTAGCGGGGGGGCATCGAGGGAGCAGTTCTTC. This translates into CASSGSGGASREQFF.

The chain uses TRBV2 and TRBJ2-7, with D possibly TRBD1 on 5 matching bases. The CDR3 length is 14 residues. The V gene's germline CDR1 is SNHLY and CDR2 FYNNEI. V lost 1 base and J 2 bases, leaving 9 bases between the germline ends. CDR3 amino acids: CASSEGRVAYEQYF. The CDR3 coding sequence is TGTGCCAGCAGTGAAGGCAGGGTCGCCTACGAGCAGTACTTC.

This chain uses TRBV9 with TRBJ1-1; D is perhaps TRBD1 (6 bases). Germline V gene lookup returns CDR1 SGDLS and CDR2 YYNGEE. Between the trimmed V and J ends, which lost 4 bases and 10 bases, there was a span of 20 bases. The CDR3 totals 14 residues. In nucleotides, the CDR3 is TGTGCCAGCAGCCCCAAACAGGGTCCCTTGCGAGCTTTCTTT. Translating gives CASSPKQGPLRAFF.

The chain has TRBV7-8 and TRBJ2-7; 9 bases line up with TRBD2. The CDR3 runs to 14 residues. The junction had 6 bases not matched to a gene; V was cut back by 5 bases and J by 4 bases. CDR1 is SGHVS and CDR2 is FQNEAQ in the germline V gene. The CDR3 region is CASSPPGLAYEQYF. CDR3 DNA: TGTGCCAGCAGCCCCCCGGGACTAGCATACGAGCAGTACTTC. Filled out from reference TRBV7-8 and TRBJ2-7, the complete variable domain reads GAGVSQSPRYKVAKRGQDVALRCDPISGHVSLFWYQQALGQGPEFLTYFQNEAQLDKSGLPSDRFFAERPEGSVSTLKIQRTQQEDSAVYLCASSPPGLAYEQYFGPGTRLTVT.

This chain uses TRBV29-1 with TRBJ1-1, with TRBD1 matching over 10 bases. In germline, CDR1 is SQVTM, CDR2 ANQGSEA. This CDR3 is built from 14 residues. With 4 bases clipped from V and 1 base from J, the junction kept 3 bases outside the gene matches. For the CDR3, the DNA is TGCAGCGTTGCGTGGGACAGGGGGAACACTGAAGCTTTCTTT. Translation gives CSVAWDRGNTEAFF.

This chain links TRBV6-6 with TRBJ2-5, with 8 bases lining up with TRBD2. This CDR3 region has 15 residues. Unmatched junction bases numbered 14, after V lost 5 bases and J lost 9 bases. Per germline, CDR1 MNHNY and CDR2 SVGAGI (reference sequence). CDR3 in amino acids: CASSGTRPPGMAQYF. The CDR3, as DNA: TGTGCCAGCAGTGGGACTAGGCCCCCGGGGATGGCCCAGTACTTC.

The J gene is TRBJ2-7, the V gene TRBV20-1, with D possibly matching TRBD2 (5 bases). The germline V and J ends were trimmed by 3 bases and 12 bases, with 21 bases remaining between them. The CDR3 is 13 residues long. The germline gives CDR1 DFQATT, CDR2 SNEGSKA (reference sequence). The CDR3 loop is CSASGERDGEGYF. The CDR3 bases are TGCAGTGCTAGTGGGGAGAGAGACGGAGAGGGGTACTTC.

CDR3 sequence reads: CASSFRLAGVGELFF. CDR3 sequence (DNA): TGTGCCAGCAGCTTCCGACTAGCGGGGGTCGGGGAGCTGTTTTTT. The chain links TRBV7-2 to TRBJ2-2; 12 positions agree with TRBD2. This CDR3 is 15 amino acids long. Germline trimming cut 3 bases from V and 7 bases from J; bases unmatched to any gene: 3. Germline V gene sequence: CDR1 SGHTA, CDR2 FQGNSA.

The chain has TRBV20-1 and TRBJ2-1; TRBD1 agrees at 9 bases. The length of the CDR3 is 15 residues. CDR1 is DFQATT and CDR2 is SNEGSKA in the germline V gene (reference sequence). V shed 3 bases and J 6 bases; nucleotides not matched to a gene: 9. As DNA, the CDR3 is TGCAGTGCTAGTTTTCACAGGGGGCTTGGCAATGAGCAGTTCTTC. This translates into CSASFHRGLGNEQFF.

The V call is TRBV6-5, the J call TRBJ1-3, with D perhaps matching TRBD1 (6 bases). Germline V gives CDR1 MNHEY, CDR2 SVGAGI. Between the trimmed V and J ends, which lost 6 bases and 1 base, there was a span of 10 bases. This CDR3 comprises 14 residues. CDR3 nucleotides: TGTGCCAGCAGGATCACAGGGTCTGGAAACACCATATATTTT. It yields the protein CASRITGSGNTIYF.

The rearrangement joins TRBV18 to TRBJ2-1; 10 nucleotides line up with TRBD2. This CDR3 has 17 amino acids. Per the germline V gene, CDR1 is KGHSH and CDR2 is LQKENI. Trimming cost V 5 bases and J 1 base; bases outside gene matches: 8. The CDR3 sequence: CASSVSHSGGSYNEQFF. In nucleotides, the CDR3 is TGTGCCAGCTCAGTTTCCCATAGCGGGGGGTCCTACAATGAGCAGTTCTTC. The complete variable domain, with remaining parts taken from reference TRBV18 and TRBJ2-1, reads NAGVMQNPRHLVRRRGQEARLRCSPMKGHSHVYWYRQLPEEGLKFMVYLQKENIIDESGMPKERFSAEFPKEGPSILRIQQVVRGDSAAYFCASSVSHSGGSYNEQFFGPGTRLTVL.

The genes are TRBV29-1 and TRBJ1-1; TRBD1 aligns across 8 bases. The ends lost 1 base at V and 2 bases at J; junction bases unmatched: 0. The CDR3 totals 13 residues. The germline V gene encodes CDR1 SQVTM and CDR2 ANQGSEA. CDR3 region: CSVEAGGNTEAFF. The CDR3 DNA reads TGCAGCGTTGAAGCAGGGGGCAACACTGAAGCTTTCTTT.

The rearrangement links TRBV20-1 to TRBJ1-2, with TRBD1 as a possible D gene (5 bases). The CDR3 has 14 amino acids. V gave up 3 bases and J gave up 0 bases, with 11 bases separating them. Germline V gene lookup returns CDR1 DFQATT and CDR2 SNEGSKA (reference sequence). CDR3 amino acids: CSASVRTSNYGYTF. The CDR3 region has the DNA TGCAGTGCTAGTGTCCGGACATCTAACTATGGCTACACCTTC.

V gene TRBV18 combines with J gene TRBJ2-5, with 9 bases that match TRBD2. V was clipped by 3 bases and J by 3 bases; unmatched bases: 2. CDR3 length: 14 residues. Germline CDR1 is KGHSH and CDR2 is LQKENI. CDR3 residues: CASSPRGGEETQYF. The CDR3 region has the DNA TGTGCCAGCTCACCCCGCGGGGGGGAAGAGACCCAGTACTTC.

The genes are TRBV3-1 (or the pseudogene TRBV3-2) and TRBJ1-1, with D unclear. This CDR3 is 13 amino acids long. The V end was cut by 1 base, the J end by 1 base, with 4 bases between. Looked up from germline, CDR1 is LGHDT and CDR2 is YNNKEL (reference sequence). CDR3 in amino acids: CASSQAQNTEAFF. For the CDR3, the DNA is TGTGCCAGCAGCCAAGCCCAGAACACTGAAGCTTTCTTT.

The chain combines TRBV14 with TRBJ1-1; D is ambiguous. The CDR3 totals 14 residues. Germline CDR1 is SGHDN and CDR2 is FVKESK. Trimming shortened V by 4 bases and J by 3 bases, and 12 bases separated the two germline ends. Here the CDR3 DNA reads TGTGCCAGCAGCCCTACGAGCGGGTACACTGAAGCTTTCTTT. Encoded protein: CASSPTSGYTEAFF.

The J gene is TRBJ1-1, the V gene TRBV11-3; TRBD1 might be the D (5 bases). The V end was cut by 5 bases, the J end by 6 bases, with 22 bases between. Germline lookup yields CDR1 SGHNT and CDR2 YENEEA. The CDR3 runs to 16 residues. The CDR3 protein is CASSPWGLNREPEAFF. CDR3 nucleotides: TGTGCCAGCAGCCCATGGGGCCTTAATAGGGAACCTGAAGCTTTCTTT.

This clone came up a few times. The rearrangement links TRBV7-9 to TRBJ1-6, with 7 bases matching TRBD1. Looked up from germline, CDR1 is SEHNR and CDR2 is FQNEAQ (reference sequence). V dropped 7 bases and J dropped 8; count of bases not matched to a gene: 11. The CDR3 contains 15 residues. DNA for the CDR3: TGTGCCAGCACCAAAGGGGACAGAGAGTATTCACCCCTCCACTTT. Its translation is CASTKGDREYSPLHF. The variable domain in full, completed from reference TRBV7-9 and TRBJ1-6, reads DTGVSQNPRHKITKRGQNVTFRCDPISEHNRLYWYRQTLGQGPEFLTYFQNEAQLEKSRLLSDRFSAERPKGSFSTLEIQRTEQGDSAMYLCASTKGDREYSPLHFGNGTRLTVT.

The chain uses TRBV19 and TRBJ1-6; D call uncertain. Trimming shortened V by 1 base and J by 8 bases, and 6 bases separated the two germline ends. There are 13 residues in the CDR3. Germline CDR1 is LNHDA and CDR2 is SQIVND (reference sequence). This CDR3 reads CASSIVRDSPLHF. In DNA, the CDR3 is TGTGCCAGTAGTATAGTTCGGGATTCACCCCTCCACTTT.

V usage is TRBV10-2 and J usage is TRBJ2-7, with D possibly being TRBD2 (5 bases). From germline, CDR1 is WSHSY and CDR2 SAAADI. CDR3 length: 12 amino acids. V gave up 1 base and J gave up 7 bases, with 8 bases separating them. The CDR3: CASSEYRGEQYF. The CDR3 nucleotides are TGCGCCAGCAGTGAGTACAGAGGGGAGCAGTACTTC.